The 3 T cell receptor beta chains below all came from one sample that was sequenced in a study of T cells in Graves' hyperthyroidism and ophthalmopathy. Amplified TCR beta CDR3 regions came from RNA transcripts. An initial round of RT-PCR targeting the TCR CDR3 relied on the HTBI primer set. From the multiplex PCR reads, TCRdb called clonotypes with MiXCR, one entry per CDR3 protein. This sample carries around 450,000 distinct CDR3 sequences, around a sixth of them seen once, and the ten largest clones take roughly 7.4%. The sample was blood. Every receptor here comes from a woman under 30 with Graves' hyperthyroidism.

In this sample, this clonotype turned up many times. This sequence joins TRBV11-2 and TRBJ2-7; TRBD1 is a possible D gene (6 bases). The CDR3 runs to 13 residues. The V and J ends lost 4 bases and 3 bases respectively, with 10 bases between them. Germline CDR1 is SGHAT and CDR2 is FQNNGV. DNA of the CDR3: TGTGCCAGCAGCTCCCAGGACAGCTACGAGCAGTACTTC. This translates into CASSSQDSYEQYF.

This clonotype appeared a few times. This may be a read error: a much more frequent sequence differs by one nucleotide. The CDR3 loop is CASSYPRGSYEQYF. In DNA form, the CDR3 reads TGTGCCAGCAGCTACCCCAGGGGGAGCTACGAGCAGTACTTC. This chain links TRBV5-6 with TRBJ2-7; 7 bases line up with TRBD1. With V trimmed by 3 bases and J by 3 bases, 6 bases remained unmatched. Germline CDR1 and CDR2: SGHDT and YYEEEE. The CDR3 is 14 amino acids.

This clonotype was detected a few times. The rearrangement uses TRBV19 and TRBJ1-4; perhaps TRBD1 as D (6 bases). Germline CDR1 LNHDA, CDR2 SQIVND (reference sequence). The CDR3 has 16 amino acids. The V end was cut by 6 bases, the J end by 5 bases, with 19 bases between. In DNA, the CDR3 is TGTGCCAGTAGGGCCCGACAGGCCCCTTTAAATGAAAAACTGTTTTTT. Translated, it gives CASRARQAPLNEKLFF.